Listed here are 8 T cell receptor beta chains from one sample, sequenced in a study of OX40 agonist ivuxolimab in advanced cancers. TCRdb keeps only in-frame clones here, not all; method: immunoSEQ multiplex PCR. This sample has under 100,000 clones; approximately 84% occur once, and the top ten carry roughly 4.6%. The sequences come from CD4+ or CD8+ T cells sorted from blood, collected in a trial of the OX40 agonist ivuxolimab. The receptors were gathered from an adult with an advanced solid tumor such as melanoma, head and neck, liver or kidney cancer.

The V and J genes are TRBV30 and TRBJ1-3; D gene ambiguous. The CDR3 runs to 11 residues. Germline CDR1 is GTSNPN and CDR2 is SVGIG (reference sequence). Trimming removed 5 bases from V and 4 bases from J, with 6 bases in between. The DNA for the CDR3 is TGTGCCTGGGCCCTCGGAAACACCATATATTTT. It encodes CAWALGNTIYF. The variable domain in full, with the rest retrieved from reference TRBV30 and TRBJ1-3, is SQTIHQWPATLVQPVGSPLSLECTVEGTSNPNLYWYRQAAGRGLQLLFYSVGIGQISSEVPQNLSASRPQDRQFILSSKKLLLSDSGFYLCAWALGNTIYFGEGSWLTVV.

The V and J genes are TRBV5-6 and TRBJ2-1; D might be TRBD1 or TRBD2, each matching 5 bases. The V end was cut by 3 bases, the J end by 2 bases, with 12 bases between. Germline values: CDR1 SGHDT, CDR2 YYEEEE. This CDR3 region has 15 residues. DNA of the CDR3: TGTGCCAGCAGCTCCATCCAGGGAGCCTACAATGAGCAGTTCTTC. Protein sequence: CASSSIQGAYNEQFF.

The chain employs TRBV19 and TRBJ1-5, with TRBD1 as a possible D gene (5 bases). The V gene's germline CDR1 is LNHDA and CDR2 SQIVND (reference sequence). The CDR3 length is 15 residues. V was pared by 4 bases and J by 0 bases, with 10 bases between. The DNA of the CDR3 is TGTGCCAGTAGTAGGCACAGGAGTAGCAATCAGCCCCAGCATTTT. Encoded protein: CASSRHRSSNQPQHF.

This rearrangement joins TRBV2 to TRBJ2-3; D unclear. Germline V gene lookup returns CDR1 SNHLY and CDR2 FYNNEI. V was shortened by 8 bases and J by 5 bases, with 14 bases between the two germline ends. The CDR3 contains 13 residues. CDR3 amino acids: CASDGEVGDTQYF. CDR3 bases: TGTGCCAGCGATGGCGAGGTTGGAGATACGCAGTATTTT.

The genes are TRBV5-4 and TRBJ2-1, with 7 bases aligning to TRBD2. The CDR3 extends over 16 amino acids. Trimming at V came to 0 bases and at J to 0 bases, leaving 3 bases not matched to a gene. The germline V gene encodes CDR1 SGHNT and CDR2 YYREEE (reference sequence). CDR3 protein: CASSLDLAASYNEQFF. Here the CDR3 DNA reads TGTGCCAGCAGCTTGGACCTAGCGGCCTCCTACAATGAGCAGTTCTTC.

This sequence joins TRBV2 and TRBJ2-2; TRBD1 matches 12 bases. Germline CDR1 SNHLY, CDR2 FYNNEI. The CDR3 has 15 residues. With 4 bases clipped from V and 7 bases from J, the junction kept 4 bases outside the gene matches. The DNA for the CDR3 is TGTGCCAGCAGTGCCGGGACAGGGGGCATCGGGGAGCTGTTTTTT. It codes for CASSAGTGGIGELFF.

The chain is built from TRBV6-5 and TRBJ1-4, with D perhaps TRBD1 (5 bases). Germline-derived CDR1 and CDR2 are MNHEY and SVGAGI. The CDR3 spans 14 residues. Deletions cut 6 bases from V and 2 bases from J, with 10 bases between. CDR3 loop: CASSSGFTNEKLFF. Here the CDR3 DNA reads TGTGCCAGCAGCTCAGGGTTCACTAATGAAAAACTGTTTTTT.

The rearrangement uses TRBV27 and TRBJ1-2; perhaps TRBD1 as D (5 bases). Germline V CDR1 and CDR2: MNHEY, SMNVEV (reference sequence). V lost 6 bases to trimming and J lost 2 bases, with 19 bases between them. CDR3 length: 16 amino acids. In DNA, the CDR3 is TGTGCCAGCAGCCCGTCCCTCGGAGGGGTAAACTATGGCTACACCTTC. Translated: CASSPSLGGVNYGYTF.